One and the same sample provided the 25 T cell receptor beta chains below, sequenced in a study of molecular identifiers for immune sequencing clone quantification. One entry per CDR3 protein results from TCRdb running MiXCR on the PCR reads. Of over 60,000 distinct CDR3 sequences in the sample, around a fifth were seen once. Sequenced: naive CD8+ T cells from blood, with Jurkat cell RNA spiked in. This sample's subset: FACS-sorted CD8+CD4-CCR7+CD45RA+ naive T cells. The receptors shown here come from a human donor in good health. Some libraries in this study had Jurkat cell RNA spiked in.

The chain uses TRBV5-6 and TRBJ2-1; D may correspond to TRBD1 or TRBD2 (5 bases each). The V and J ends lost 3 bases and 6 bases respectively, with 13 bases between them. CDR1 and CDR2 from the germline V gene are SGHDT and YYEEEE. The CDR3 is 14 residues long. The CDR3 sequence: CASSWGGLINEQFF. The CDR3 DNA reads as TGTGCCAGCAGCTGGGGCGGACTCATCAATGAGCAGTTCTTC.

As for this clonotype: It may be a read error: a sequence one base away is much more abundant. The genes are TRBV27 and TRBJ2-1, with 9 bases fitting TRBD2. The trim removed 5 bases at V and 4 bases at J, leaving 3 bases unmatched. Germline values: CDR1 MNHEY, CDR2 SMNVEV (reference sequence). The CDR3 contains 14 residues. CDR3: CASSLSGGYNEQFF. In nucleotides, the CDR3 is TGTGCCAGCAGTCTCAGCGGGGGGTACAATGAGCAGTTCTTC.

As for this clonotype: A much larger clone sits a single nucleotide away, making a read error possible. Here the CDR3 omits its conserved ending phenylalanine or tryptophan, so a read error is the likely source. V gene TRBV20-1 combines with J gene TRBJ1-1, with D possibly being TRBD1 (5 bases). The V end was cut by 0 bases, the J end by 4 bases, with 12 bases between. Germline lookup yields CDR1 DFQATT and CDR2 SNEGSKA (reference sequence). The length of the CDR3 is 14 residues. The CDR3 is CSARDLLGGTEAFL. For the CDR3, the DNA is TGCAGTGCTAGAGATCTGTTGGGGGGCACTGAAGCTTTCCTT.

The chain carries TRBV14 and TRBJ1-6; no firm D call. The ends were cut back, 0 bases at V and 9 bases at J, with 15 bases in the middle. The CDR3 sequence is 16 residues long. Germline CDR1 SGHDN, CDR2 FVKESK. The CDR3 sequence: CASSQDFQDWASPLHF. CDR3 nucleotide sequence: TGTGCCAGCAGCCAAGACTTTCAGGATTGGGCTTCACCCCTCCACTTT.

This clonotype showed up many times. The chain is built from TRBV12-3 or TRBV12-4 and TRBJ2-1; possibly TRBD2 for D (6 bases). V gave up 3 bases and J gave up 8 bases, with 8 bases separating them. CDR3 length equals 12 residues. The CDR3 nucleotides read TGTGCCAGCAGTTTCGGGGAGGATGAGCAGTTCTTC. Its translation is CASSFGEDEQFF.

This clonotype was seen at least ten times. The chain has TRBV30 and TRBJ2-1, with D hard to call. Germline CDR1 GTSNPN, CDR2 SVGIG (reference sequence). The ends were cut back, 6 bases at V and 8 bases at J, with 5 bases in the middle. This CDR3 is built from 9 residues. CDR3 sequence reads: CACIDEQFF. For the CDR3, the DNA is TGTGCCTGCATCGATGAGCAGTTCTTC.

With respect to this clonotype: Being one base from a much bigger clone, this may be a read error. V and J are TRBV6-2 or TRBV6-3 and TRBJ2-3; D remains ambiguous. The CDR3 runs 14 residues. Germline V gene data show CDR1 as MNHEY and CDR2 as SVGEGT. In DNA, the CDR3 is TGTGCCAGCAACGACCCTGGAGCTACAGATAGGCAGTATTTT. Translation gives CASNDPGATDRQYF.

This clonotype appeared a few times. The chain employs TRBV23-1 and TRBJ2-7; D call uncertain. TRBV23-1 is marked as an open reading frame, function uncertain. V lost 2 bases to trimming and J lost 5 bases, with 10 bases between them. The CDR3 is 13 amino acids. CDR3 protein: CASSQEWVHEQYF. CDR3 DNA sequence: TGCGCCAGCAGTCAAGAGTGGGTCCACGAGCAGTACTTC.

In its sample, this clonotype ranks as medium-sized. The V and J genes are TRBV10-3 and TRBJ2-3, with 8 bases aligning to TRBD2. The germline CDR1 and CDR2 sequences are ENHRY and SYGVKD. This CDR3 spans 16 amino acids. The V and J ends lost 4 bases and 2 bases, in that order; junction bases with no gene match: 8. CDR3 nucleotides: TGTGCCATCAGTGGGGCCACTAGCGGCCCCACAGATACGCAGTATTTT. Its translation: CAISGATSGPTDTQYF.

This clonotype was observed many times. CDR3 bases: TGTGCCAGCAGCCACCTCAATATCATGAACACTGAAGCTTTCTTT. As protein: CASSHLNIMNTEAFF. The chain employs TRBV12-3 or TRBV12-4 and TRBJ1-1; D unclear. The CDR3 extends over 15 amino acids. V lost 6 bases, J lost 0 bases, and 14 bases lay in between.

V usage is TRBV10-3 and J usage is TRBJ2-1; perhaps TRBD2 as D (6 bases). This CDR3 comprises 15 residues. Germline values: CDR1 ENHRY, CDR2 SYGVKD. V lost 0 bases, J lost 2 bases, and 8 bases lay in between. CDR3 nucleotides: TGTGCCATCAGTGAGTCGGCGGGACCCTACAATGAGCAGTTCTTC. Translated: CAISESAGPYNEQFF.

This clonotype was picked up many times. At one of its ends the junction is not consistent with the germline gene, which may arise from a read error. The rearrangement joins TRBV7-8 to TRBJ2-1; possibly TRBD1 for D (6 bases). Germline values: CDR1 SGHVS, CDR2 FQNEAQ. The CDR3 sequence is 15 residues long. CDR3: CASILVPEGDNEQFF. The CDR3 DNA reads TGTGCCAGCATCTTAGTCCCCGAGGGGGACAATGAGCAGTTCTTC.

Comment on this clonotype: A much larger clonotype is one base distant, so this may be a read error. The rearrangement uses TRBV7-2 and TRBJ2-1; TRBD2 matches 7 bases. The CDR3 length is 13 residues. Germline V gene lookup returns CDR1 SGHTA and CDR2 FQGNSA. The CDR3 here is CASSFGTTNEQSF. The CDR3 nucleotides are TGTGCCAGCAGCTTCGGGACTACTAATGAGCAGTCCTTC.

This clonotype was counted at least ten times. The chain recombines TRBV2 with TRBJ2-4, with D possibly matching TRBD2 (6 bases). This CDR3 has 12 amino acids. The V end was cut by 8 bases, the J end by 11 bases, with 16 bases between. Germline values: CDR1 SNHLY, CDR2 FYNNEI. CDR3 sequence (DNA): TGTGCCAGCTGCGGGGAGCAAGGGGTTCAGTACTTC. It encodes CASCGEQGVQYF.

The J gene is TRBJ1-3, the V gene TRBV7-3; D unclear. The V and J ends lost 2 bases and 4 bases respectively, with 9 bases between them. The CDR3 is 14 residues long. Germline CDR1 SGHTA, CDR2 FQGTGA. The CDR3 spells CASSLGGGGNTIYF. The DNA of the CDR3 is TGTGCCAGCAGCTTAGGTGGTGGGGGAAACACCATATATTTT.

To note about this clonotype: A single base separates this from a much larger clone, so it may be a read error. The V gene is TRBV4-2, the J gene TRBJ1-6, with 7 nucleotides matching TRBD1. V was pared by 5 bases and J by 13 bases, with 11 bases of the junction left unmatched. The CDR3 has 14 amino acids. Germline V gives CDR1 LGHNA, CDR2 YNFKEQ. CDR3 in amino acids: CASSFPRQGRPLHF. Written as DNA, the CDR3 is TGTGCCAGCAGCTTCCCGAGACAGGGAAGGCCCCTCCACTTT.

There are a few counts of this clonotype. The gene calls are TRBV14 and TRBJ2-7, with D possibly TRBD1 on 6 matching bases. The CDR3 totals 13 residues. Germline V gene lookup returns CDR1 SGHDN and CDR2 FVKESK. Trimming took off 5 bases at V and 0 bases at J, with 8 bases between the two ends. This chain's CDR3 is CASSDRYSYEQYF. CDR3 DNA: TGTGCCAGCAGCGACAGGTACTCCTACGAGCAGTACTTC.

At least ten counts were recorded for this clonotype. The chain links TRBV6-6 to TRBJ2-7, with D perhaps matching TRBD2 (6 bases). Looked up from germline, CDR1 is MNHNY and CDR2 is SVGAGI (reference sequence). V was shortened by 7 bases and J by 6 bases, with 13 bases between the two germline ends. This CDR3 is 12 amino acids long. For the CDR3, the DNA is TGTGCCAGCACCACATCGGGGGTCGAGCAGTACTTC. Translating gives CASTTSGVEQYF.

As for this clonotype: This may be a read error, as it is one base from a much larger clone. This chain uses TRBV6-1 with TRBJ2-7, with 7 bases fitting TRBD1. CDR1 and CDR2 (germline): MNHNS, SASEGT. This CDR3 contains 14 residues. DNA of the CDR3: TGTGTCAGCAGTTTCGGACAGGTGCCCTACGAGCAGTACTTC. Translating it yields CVSSFGQVPYEQYF.

This clonotype came up many times. The rearrangement joins TRBV9 to TRBJ2-3, with 8 bases lining up with TRBD2. The CDR3 spans 17 residues. Germline V gene lookup returns CDR1 SGDLS and CDR2 YYNGEE. Germline trimming cut 0 bases from V and 4 bases from J; bases unmatched to any gene: 10. The CDR3 DNA sequence: TGTGCCAGCAGCGTAGATTTGGGGGTGACTAGCGCAGATACGCAGTATTTT. It encodes CASSVDLGVTSADTQYF.

This clonotype has a count of ten or more. The chain employs TRBV3-1 and TRBJ2-3; 9 bases match TRBD2. The CDR3 length is 15 residues. Trimming took 4 bases from V and 2 from J; bases not matched to a gene: 4. CDR1 is LGHDT and CDR2 is YNNKEL in the germline V gene (reference sequence). The CDR3: CASSLLAGFTDTQYF. DNA for the CDR3: TGTGCCAGCAGCCTCCTAGCGGGATTCACAGATACGCAGTATTTT.

In this sample, this clonotype turned up many times. The chain joins TRBV4-3 to TRBJ2-7; TRBD1 agrees at 8 bases. The CDR3 runs to 15 residues. From germline, CDR1 is LGHNA and CDR2 YSLEER. V was clipped by 0 bases and J by 5 bases; unmatched bases: 6. The CDR3 DNA sequence: TGCGCCAGCAGCCAAGATGAGGACAGGGACCACGAGCAGTACTTC. Its protein is CASSQDEDRDHEQYF.

This clonotype has a count of ten or more. The rearrangement uses TRBV20-1 and TRBJ2-7, with TRBD2 matching over 14 bases. Germline loops: CDR1 DFQATT, CDR2 SNEGSKA (reference sequence). CDR3 length: 14 residues. The V and J ends lost 7 bases and 6 bases, in that order; junction bases with no gene match: 8. As DNA, the CDR3 is TGCAGTGTCTCGCTGGGACTAGCGGGAGTCGAGCAGTACTTC. Protein product: CSVSLGLAGVEQYF.

This clonotype has ten or more counts. The V gene is TRBV6-1, the J gene TRBJ2-7; TRBD1 agrees at 11 bases. Per the germline V gene, CDR1 is MNHNS and CDR2 is SASEGT. V lost 6 bases, J lost 2 bases, and 6 bases stayed unmatched. The length of the CDR3 is 15 residues. CDR3 loop: CASRAGQGETYEQYF. As DNA, the CDR3 is TGTGCCAGCAGGGCGGGACAGGGGGAAACCTACGAGCAGTACTTC.

Comments on this clonotype: This may stem from a read error, because a much larger clone lies one nucleotide away. The chain joins TRBV21-1 to TRBJ2-5; the tabulated D call, TRBD1, remains unverified against the DNA. TRBV21-1 is given as a pseudogene. This CDR3 comprises 14 residues. In nucleotides, the CDR3 is TGTGCCAGCAGCAGAGTGAGGGGCCGTGAGACCCAGTACTTC. Translating gives CASSRVRGRETQYF.